Sequencing of this T cell receptor beta chain was carried out in a study of cytomegalovirus exposure and HLA in healthy donors. Study-wide results and limits: Specific recognition of CMV antigens was confirmed in vitro for a few chains (all CMV-associated). The study flagged approximately 180 TCR beta chains as cytomegalovirus-associated.

This clone came up a few times. Its antigen is unidentified. The donors were part of the validation cohort of fewer than 150 subjects. That cohort was separate from the first cohort, which comprised roughly 670 subjects. The assay was immunoSEQ multiplex PCR, and TCRdb's table has in-frame clones only and misses some. The table lists 60,000 to 80,000 clones, roughly 80% of them singletons. The CDR3 is 15 residues long. J gave up 4 bases and V 2 bases, and 6 bases lay outside the gene matches. The V gene's germline CDR1 is MNHNS and CDR2 SASEGT. The sequenced sample was PBMCs. This receptor was obtained from a man aged 25 to 40 in good health and CMV-seronegative. This rearrangement joins TRBV6-1 to TRBJ2-7, with TRBD1 matching 9 bases. CDR3 residues: CASSEPPGQGYEQYF. For the CDR3, the DNA is TGTGCCAGCAGTGAACCACCGGGACAGGGATACGAGCAGTACTTC.